This passage covers 13 T cell receptor beta chains from one sample sequenced in a study of cytomegalovirus exposure and HLA in healthy donors. Primers for the PCR totalled 60 Vbeta and 13 Jbeta. Assay: immunoSEQ multiplex PCR; the TCRdb copy retains only in-frame clones and omits some. The repertoire consists of 280,000 or so clones, with roughly 89% occurring once and the leading ten covering around 2.1%. Sequencing was performed on PBMCs. The receptors here all came from a woman aged 18-30 years in good health and CMV-seronegative.

The chain couples TRBV6-1 to TRBJ1-4; 9 nucleotides line up with TRBD1. Germline CDR1 reads MNHNS; CDR2 reads SASEGT. With V trimmed by 3 bases and J by 5 bases, 1 base remained unmatched. The CDR3 contains 14 residues. The CDR3 nucleotides are TGTGCCAGCAGTGAGGGACAGGGAAATGAAAAACTGTTTTTT. This translates into CASSEGQGNEKLFF.

The V call is TRBV27, the J call TRBJ2-1, with 11 bases lining up with TRBD1. The germline V gene has CDR1 MNHEY and CDR2 SMNVEV (reference sequence). J gave up 4 bases and V 6 bases, and 8 bases lay outside the gene matches. The CDR3 extends over 16 amino acids. CDR3 nucleotide sequence: TGTGCCAGCAGCGGTCGTCGGGACAGGGGGTACAATGAGCAGTTCTTC. Protein: CASSGRRDRGYNEQFF.

This sequence joins TRBV14 and TRBJ2-7, with D perhaps TRBD2 (6 bases). CDR3 length: 16 residues. Germline CDR1 reads SGHDN; CDR2 reads FVKESK. V was pared by 4 bases and J by 5 bases, with 21 bases between. CDR3 nucleotides: TGTGCCAGCAGCCCGCTAGGCCGGGGGAGTTATAACGAGCAGTACTTC. Protein product: CASSPLGRGSYNEQYF.

The rearrangement joins TRBV6-5 to TRBJ1-2; 7 positions agree with TRBD1. The V segment lost 0 bases and the J segment 4 bases; nucleotides outside the gene matches: 8. The CDR3 runs 16 residues. Per the germline V gene, CDR1 is MNHEY and CDR2 is SVGAGI. CDR3 coding DNA: TGTGCCAGCAGTTACTCCGTTATAGGGGGCGGCTATGGCTACACCTTC. It encodes CASSYSVIGGGYGYTF.

The chain employs TRBV1 and TRBJ1-4. TRBV1 is labeled a pseudogene. The CDR3 runs to 16 residues. CDR3 nucleotides: TGCACCAGCGGCCATAGTCCCGGGGGGTGTGGTGAAAAACTGTTTTTT. As protein: CTSGHSPGGCGEKLFF.

The chain has TRBV9 and TRBJ2-5, with TRBD1 identical over 9 bases. The DNA end is more similar to TRBJ2-7, so the J call may be wrong. CDR1 SGDLS and CDR2 YYNGEE come from the germline V gene. This CDR3 has 15 amino acids. Written as DNA, the CDR3 is TGTGCCAGCAGCGTAGAGGGACAGGGCTTCTCCGAGCAGTACTTC. This translates into CASSVEGQGFSEQYF.

CDR3 nucleotides: TGTGCCAGCAGCCAAGTATCCAGCGGGACGACCTCTAGGGAGCAGTACTTC. Amino acid sequence: CASSQVSSGTTSREQYF. The chain is built from TRBV4-2 and TRBJ2-7; 7 bases align to TRBD2. The trim removed 1 base at V and 7 bases at J, leaving 16 bases unmatched. Germline-derived CDR1 and CDR2 are LGHNA and YNFKEQ. The CDR3 contains 17 residues.

The chain couples TRBV11-2 to TRBJ1-1; tentatively, D is TRBD1 (5 bases). Trimming took 5 bases from V and 5 from J, leaving 18 bases between them. The CDR3 runs to 15 residues. The germline V gene has CDR1 SGHAT and CDR2 FQNNGV. Here the CDR3 reads CASSPLLLEGTEAFF. The CDR3 DNA sequence: TGTGCCAGCAGCCCACTACTTCTGGAGGGGACTGAAGCTTTCTTT.

The chain links TRBV6-1 to TRBJ1-2; no reliable D call. V was trimmed by 4 bases and J by 1 base, leaving 16 bases between them. The CDR3 runs to 16 residues. CDR1 is MNHNS and CDR2 is SASEGT in the germline V gene. The CDR3 reads CASSVETNPVNYGYTF. For the CDR3, the DNA is TGTGCCAGCAGTGTCGAGACAAATCCTGTTAACTATGGCTACACCTTC.

The V and J genes are TRBV13 and TRBJ1-1; a weak D match, TRBD1 (5 bases). The germline V and J ends were trimmed by 5 bases and 10 bases, with 20 bases remaining between them. CDR3 size: 14 residues. The germline V gene encodes CDR1 PRHDT and CDR2 FYEKMQ (reference sequence). This chain's CDR3 is CASSMIDSELRAFF. The CDR3, as DNA: TGTGCCAGCAGCATGATCGACAGCGAACTACGAGCTTTCTTT.

This chain joins TRBV2 and TRBJ2-2; TRBD2 might be the D (6 bases). The V gene lost 7 bases and the J gene lost 6 bases, with 15 bases spanning the gap. The CDR3 consists of 14 residues. The germline V gene encodes CDR1 SNHLY and CDR2 FYNNEI. The CDR3 DNA reads as TGTGCCAGCAAAGGGGACTTTCACCCCGGGGAGCTGTTTTTT. It is translated as CASKGDFHPGELFF.

The chain employs TRBV27 and TRBJ2-3; D is ambiguous. The V gene's germline CDR1 is MNHEY and CDR2 SMNVEV (reference sequence). This CDR3 has 9 amino acids. The V and J ends lost 10 bases and 5 bases respectively, with 4 bases between them. The CDR3 DNA follows: TGTGCCACCCGAGATACGCAGTATTTT. Amino acid sequence: CATRDTQYF.

This clone has just one count. The chain carries TRBV2 and TRBJ1-2; possibly TRBD1 for D (5 bases). Germline CDR1 SNHLY, CDR2 FYNNEI. The V gene lost 3 bases and the J gene lost 2 bases, with 7 bases spanning the gap. The CDR3 loop spans 13 amino acids. CDR3 nucleotides: TGTGCCAGCAGTGAGGAGGGGAACTATGGCTACACCTTC. Translation gives CASSEEGNYGYTF.